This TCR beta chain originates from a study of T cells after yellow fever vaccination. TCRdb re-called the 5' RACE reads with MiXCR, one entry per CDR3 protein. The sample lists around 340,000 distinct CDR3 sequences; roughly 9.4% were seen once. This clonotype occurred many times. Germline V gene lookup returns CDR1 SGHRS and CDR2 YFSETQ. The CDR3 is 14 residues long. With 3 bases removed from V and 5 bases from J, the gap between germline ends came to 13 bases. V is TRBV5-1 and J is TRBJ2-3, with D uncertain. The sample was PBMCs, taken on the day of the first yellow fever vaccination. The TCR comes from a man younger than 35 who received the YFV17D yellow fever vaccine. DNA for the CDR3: TGCGCCAGCAGCTCTGGCAGCCTTGGAGATACGCAGTATTTT. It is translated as CASSSGSLGDTQYF.